The 18 T cell receptor beta chains listed next were all sequenced from one sample in a study of technical replicates of blood from a handful of donors. Sequencing used immunoSEQ multiplex PCR; TCRdb keeps in-frame clones, though not all of them. Of around 100,000 clones listed, roughly 94% are singletons. The sequenced material came from T cells isolated from PBMCs. The receptors were gathered from a human donor in good health.

The chain uses TRBV6-1 and TRBJ2-3; maybe TRBD2 (5 bases). Trimming removed 1 base at V and 3 bases at J, with 5 bases between. This CDR3 has 13 amino acids. Germline V gene data show CDR1 as MNHNS and CDR2 as SASEGT. The CDR3 DNA reads TGTGCCAGCAGTGAAGGAGGGACAGATACGCAGTATTTT. This codes for CASSEGGTDTQYF.

The J gene is TRBJ2-1, the V gene TRBV9, with 8 bases that match TRBD2. Germline V lookup: CDR1 SGDLS, CDR2 YYNGEE. This CDR3 contains 16 residues. The junction had 8 bases not matched to a gene; V was cut back by 2 bases and J by 4 bases. The CDR3 region is CASSVSTSGPYNEQFF. Written as DNA, the CDR3 is TGTGCCAGCAGCGTTAGTACTAGCGGACCGTACAATGAGCAGTTCTTC.

The J gene is TRBJ2-2, the V gene TRBV10-3; TRBD2 matches at 9 bases. Trimming at V came to 6 bases and at J to 6 bases, leaving 14 bases not matched to a gene. Looked up from germline, CDR1 is ENHRY and CDR2 is SYGVKD. The CDR3 extends over 17 amino acids. CDR3: CAIRSGLAGGYSGELFF. CDR3 nucleotides: TGTGCCATCAGATCGGGACTAGCAGGAGGTTATTCCGGGGAGCTGTTTTTT.

The rearrangement joins TRBV7-9 to TRBJ2-7, with D possibly TRBD2 on 7 matching bases. The germline CDR1 and CDR2 sequences are SEHNR and FQNEAQ (reference sequence). This CDR3 is 14 amino acids long. Trimming removed 5 bases at V and 4 bases at J, with 15 bases between. The DNA of the CDR3 is TGTGCCAGCAGCGGCGATAGGGGGGGATACGAGCAGTACTTC. This sequence encodes CASSGDRGGYEQYF.

This chain connects TRBV4-3 to TRBJ2-5, with 13 nucleotides matching TRBD2. The CDR3 is 18 amino acids. Germline values: CDR1 LGHNA, CDR2 YSLEER. Losses at the gene ends were 4 bases for V and 4 bases for J; bases not matched to a gene: 12. The CDR3 coding sequence is TGCGCCAGCAGCCCTGGACTAGCGGGAGTCATGGGAGGAGAGACCCAGTACTTC. Amino acids: CASSPGLAGVMGGETQYF.

The chain links TRBV4-2 to TRBJ2-5, with 8 bases lining up with TRBD2. CDR3 size: 16 residues. The ends lost 1 base at V and 3 bases at J; junction bases unmatched: 7. Germline lookup yields CDR1 LGHNA and CDR2 YNFKEQ. CDR3 amino acids: CASSQGNGRAEETQYF. The CDR3 region has the DNA TGTGCCAGCAGCCAAGGTAACGGGAGGGCAGAAGAGACCCAGTACTTC.

This chain's CDR3 is CASSQDLTNNIQYF. CDR3 bases: TGCGCCAGCAGCCAAGATCTGACTAACAACATTCAGTACTTC. J is TRBJ2-4 and V is TRBV4-3; D may be TRBD2 (5 bases). Germline V CDR1 and CDR2: LGHNA, YSLEER. This CDR3 is built from 14 residues. V was shortened by 0 bases and J by 7 bases, with 10 bases between the two germline ends.

The V and J genes are TRBV6-5 and TRBJ2-5; 11 nucleotides agree with TRBD1. The CDR3 consists of 15 residues. After removal of 5 bases from V and 4 bases from J, the junction contained 6 bases not matched to a gene. The germline V gene has CDR1 MNHEY and CDR2 SVGAGI. In DNA form, the CDR3 reads TGTGCCAGCAGTCGGGACAGGGGGATTTCAGAGACCCAGTACTTC. Amino acids: CASSRDRGISETQYF.

The rearrangement links TRBV28 to TRBJ1-2; D may be TRBD1 (6 bases). Germline assignment: CDR1 MDHEN and CDR2 SYDVKM. The CDR3 length is 14 residues. The V end was cut by 6 bases, the J end by 7 bases, with 18 bases between. Written as DNA, the CDR3 is TGTGCCAGCAGATCGAGCAGGGGAAGGGTTGGCTACACCTTC. Protein sequence: CASRSSRGRVGYTF.

The rearrangement uses TRBV7-9 and TRBJ1-2, with a weak D call TRBD1 (5 bases). The V gene's germline CDR1 is SEHNR and CDR2 FQNEAQ (reference sequence). The CDR3 sequence is 15 residues long. V lost 2 bases, J lost 8 bases, and 18 bases lay in between. The CDR3 region has the DNA TGTGCCAGCAGCTTAAGCGGGGGAGAAATTGCCGGCTACACCTTC. Protein product: CASSLSGGEIAGYTF. The whole variable domain, remainder taken from reference TRBV7-9 and TRBJ1-2, is DTGVSQNPRHKITKRGQNVTFRCDPISEHNRLYWYRQTLGQGPEFLTYFQNEAQLEKSRLLSDRFSAERPKGSFSTLEIQRTEQGDSAMYLCASSLSGGEIAGYTFGSGTRLTVV.

Only one count was recorded for this clone. This sequence joins TRBV2 and TRBJ2-2; 16 bases map to TRBD2. V shed 10 bases, J shed 3 bases, and the junction held 11 bases outside the gene matches. From germline, CDR1 is SNHLY and CDR2 FYNNEI. This CDR3 region has 18 residues. CDR3 loop: CAMRRGLAGGPYTGELFF. The CDR3 nucleotides are TGTGCCATGAGAAGGGGACTAGCGGGAGGGCCGTACACCGGGGAGCTGTTTTTT. The variable domain in full, with the rest retrieved from reference TRBV2 and TRBJ2-2, is EPEVTQTPSHQVTQMGQEVILRCVPISNHLYFYWYRQILGQKVEFLVSFYNNEISEKSEIFDDQFSVERPDGSNFTLKIRSTKLEDSAMYFCAMRRGLAGGPYTGELFFGEGSRLTVL.

The V and J genes are TRBV7-9 and TRBJ2-3, with TRBD2 matching over 9 bases. J was trimmed by 3 bases and V by 3 bases; bases with no gene match: 1. This CDR3 is built from 14 residues. CDR1 is SEHNR, CDR2 FQNEAQ, per germline (reference sequence). The CDR3 is CASSFSGSTDTQYF. The CDR3 DNA reads TGTGCCAGCAGCTTTAGCGGGAGTACAGATACGCAGTATTTT.

This chain connects TRBV6-1 to TRBJ1-1; possible D gene TRBD1, 6 bases. V shed 1 base and J shed 0 bases, with 12 bases lying between them. CDR1 is MNHNS, CDR2 SASEGT, per germline. CDR3 length: 16 amino acids. CDR3 region: CASSEGDKLMNTEAFF. Written as DNA, the CDR3 is TGTGCCAGCAGTGAAGGGGACAAGCTTATGAACACTGAAGCTTTCTTT.

V is TRBV6-6 and J is TRBJ1-3; the D is unclear. The V and J ends lost 6 bases and 0 bases respectively, with 15 bases between them. Germline values: CDR1 MNHNY, CDR2 SVGAGI (reference sequence). CDR3 length: 16 residues. This chain's CDR3 is CASSEPQKPSGNTIYF. The CDR3 DNA is TGTGCCAGCAGCGAGCCACAGAAGCCCTCTGGAAACACCATATATTTT.

The gene calls are TRBV27 and TRBJ2-5, with TRBD1 as a possible D gene (5 bases). CDR3 length: 16 amino acids. CDR1 is MNHEY and CDR2 is SMNVEV in the germline V gene (reference sequence). V was pared by 5 bases and J by 2 bases, with 18 bases between. The chain's CDR3 is CASSPQVTAMQETQYF. CDR3 DNA sequence: TGTGCCAGCAGTCCTCAGGTGACAGCCATGCAAGAGACCCAGTACTTC.

The gene calls are TRBV6-1 and TRBJ2-7; TRBD1 matches 8 bases. This CDR3 spans 14 amino acids. V lost 6 bases to trimming and J lost 3 bases; unmatched junction nucleotides: 7. Germline V gene data show CDR1 as MNHNS and CDR2 as SASEGT. CDR3 DNA sequence: TGTGCCAGCAGAAACAGGGGGGATTTCTACGAGCAGTACTTC. Amino acid sequence: CASRNRGDFYEQYF.

The chain recombines TRBV5-1 with TRBJ2-7, with 10 positions matching TRBD2. After removal of 1 base from V and 5 bases from J, the junction contained 6 bases not matched to a gene. The CDR3 has 15 amino acids. Germline CDR1 SGHRS, CDR2 YFSETQ. The CDR3 region is CASSLSSGRKNEQYF. DNA of the CDR3: TGCGCCAGCAGCTTGAGTAGCGGGAGGAAAAACGAGCAGTACTTC.

The CDR3 is CASSFRTGDNEQFF. CDR3 in DNA: TGTGCCAGCAGCTTTCGGACAGGTGACAATGAGCAGTTCTTC. The chain combines TRBV9 with TRBJ2-1; 7 bases are shared with TRBD1. CDR1 and CDR2 (germline): SGDLS, YYNGEE. Losses at the gene ends were 4 bases for V and 5 bases for J; bases not matched to a gene: 6. The CDR3 length is 14 residues.